A single sample is the source of the 22 T cell receptor beta chains below, sequenced in a study of T cells expressing NK-cell markers. TCRdb re-called the 5' RACE reads and shows each CDR3 protein once, DNA omitted. Its table lists some 300,000 distinct CDR3 sequences. Sequencing was performed on blood T cells: a sorted CD56 or NKG2C T cell subset, CD4+ or CD8+ T cells, or bulk PBMC T cells (not recorded which). The receptors were gathered from a man aged 18 to 35 in good health.

This rearrangement joins TRBV6-2 or TRBV6-3 to TRBJ1-5. The CDR3 spans 15 residues. Per germline, CDR1 MNHEY and CDR2 SVGEGT. This chain's CDR3 is CASSYALIGDQPQHF.

J is TRBJ2-2 and V is TRBV2; TCRdb's D call, TRBD2, is unchecked because there is no DNA. This CDR3 comprises 16 residues. Germline CDR1 reads SNHLY; CDR2 reads FYNNEI. The CDR3 is CASSDSGTSGTGELFF.

J is TRBJ1-2 and V is TRBV6-2 or TRBV6-3; TCRdb reports TRBD1, a call that lacks DNA to check it against. The CDR3 has 13 amino acids. Germline CDR1 MNHEY, CDR2 SVGEGT. CDR3 sequence: CASTEGRNYGYTF.

This CDR3 reads CASTPRGGIVAKNIQYF. The chain couples TRBV5-6 to TRBJ2-4; the TCRdb D gene call, TRBD2, has no DNA to confirm it. Germline values: CDR1 SGHDT, CDR2 YYEEEE. This CDR3 has 17 amino acids. The full variable domain, completed using reference TRBV5-6 and TRBJ2-4, is DAGVTQSPTHLIKTRGQQVTLRCSPKSGHDTVSWYQQALGQGPQFIFQYYEEEERQRGNFPDRFSGHQFPNYSSELNVNALLLGDSALYLCASTPRGGIVAKNIQYFGAGTRLSVL.

This sequence joins TRBV20-1 and TRBJ1-2; as DNA is missing, the TRBD1 call by TCRdb cannot be tested. The germline V gene has CDR1 DFQATT and CDR2 SNEGSKA (reference sequence). The CDR3 sequence is 12 residues long. CDR3 region: CSAPTGTGGYTF.

V usage is TRBV5-1 and J usage is TRBJ2-3; the TCRdb D gene call, TRBD2, has no DNA to confirm it. The CDR3 consists of 16 residues. Per the germline V gene, CDR1 is SGHRS and CDR2 is YFSETQ. The CDR3 spells CASSLVASGSSDTQYF.

The chain uses TRBV7-6 and TRBJ1-4. The germline gives CDR1 SGHVS, CDR2 FNYEAQ. The CDR3 has 18 amino acids. The CDR3 region is CASSQSVRMGATNEKLFF. Full variable domain (rest looked up from reference TRBV7-6 and TRBJ1-4): GAGVSQSPRYKVTKRGQDVALRCDPISGHVSLYWYRQALGQGPEFLTYFNYEAQQDKSGLPNDRFSAERPEGSISTLTIQRTEQRDSAMYRCASSQSVRMGATNEKLFFGSGTQLSVL.

The rearrangement uses TRBV5-6 and TRBJ2-1; TCRdb's D call, TRBD1, is unchecked because there is no DNA. Germline V gene sequence: CDR1 SGHDT, CDR2 YYEEEE. The CDR3 is 14 amino acids. The CDR3 here is CASSSWDREDEQFF.

The rearrangement joins TRBV12-3 or TRBV12-4 to TRBJ2-2; checking the TCRdb D call of TRBD2 is not possible without DNA. The CDR3 loop spans 16 amino acids. The CDR3: CASHGGVLLYTGELFF.

The CDR3 here is CASSLVSQGEAFF. This chain uses TRBV7-2 with TRBJ1-1; the D call from TCRdb, TRBD1, cannot be confirmed without DNA. This CDR3 spans 13 amino acids. The germline V gene encodes CDR1 SGHTA and CDR2 FQGNSA.

The rearrangement joins TRBV7-3 to TRBJ1-1; the TRBD1 assignment by TCRdb is unverifiable without DNA. CDR1 is SGHTA, CDR2 FQGTGA, per germline. CDR3 size: 15 residues. The CDR3 spells CASSLKGAFDTEAFF. Variable domain in full (rest from reference TRBV7-3 and TRBJ1-1): GAGVSQTPSNKVTEKGKYVELRCDPISGHTALYWYRQSLGQGPEFLIYFQGTGAADDSGLPNDRFFAVRPEGSVSTLKIQRTERGDSAVYLCASSLKGAFDTEAFFGQGTRLTVV.

This chain joins TRBV5-1 and TRBJ1-2. Germline V lookup: CDR1 SGHRS, CDR2 YFSETQ. This CDR3 contains 12 residues. The CDR3 is CASSIESYGYTF. Full variable domain (missing parts from reference TRBV5-1 and TRBJ1-2): KAGVTQTPRYLIKTRGQQVTLSCSPISGHRSVSWYQQTPGQGLQFLFEYFSETQRNKGNFPGRFSGRQFSNSRSEMNVSTLELGDSALYLCASSIESYGYTFGSGTRLTVV.

V usage is TRBV12-3 or TRBV12-4 and J usage is TRBJ1-2; TCRdb outputs TRBD1, but without DNA this stays unchecked. The CDR3 runs to 14 residues. CDR3 loop: CASSLSGTVKGYTF.

The gene calls are TRBV18 and TRBJ1-5. The CDR3 extends over 14 amino acids. Germline CDR1 KGHSH, CDR2 LQKENI. CDR3 sequence reads: CASSPPGGVEPQHF.

The rearrangement joins TRBV12-3 or TRBV12-4 to TRBJ2-5; TCRdb selects TRBD2, and the lack of DNA leaves this call unchecked. The CDR3 has 13 amino acids. This chain's CDR3 is CASSRGWKETQYF.

This rearrangement joins TRBV12-5 to TRBJ2-7. Germline loops: CDR1 LGHNT, CDR2 FRNRAP. There are 12 residues in the CDR3. This chain's CDR3 is CASGSVFGEQYF.

The rearrangement uses TRBV7-9 and TRBJ2-1; TCRdb indicates TRBD2, and absent DNA this call remains unverified. Germline V CDR1 and CDR2: SEHNR, FQNEAQ (reference sequence). The CDR3 is 16 amino acids. CDR3 sequence: CASSSIAGGFGDEQFF.

The genes are TRBV5-4 and TRBJ1-2; the TRBD1 assignment by TCRdb is unverifiable without DNA. This CDR3 spans 12 amino acids. Germline V gives CDR1 SGHNT, CDR2 YYREEE (reference sequence). Here the CDR3 reads CASSLEGVGYTF. Full variable domain (remainder filled in from reference TRBV5-4 and TRBJ1-2): ETGVTQSPTHLIKTRGQQVTLRCSSQSGHNTVSWYQQALGQGPQFIFQYYREEENGRGNFPPRFSGLQFPNYSSELNVNALELDDSALYLCASSLEGVGYTFGSGTRLTVV.

V is TRBV9 and J is TRBJ2-1. The V gene's germline CDR1 is SGDLS and CDR2 YYNGEE. The CDR3 is 13 residues long. CDR3 sequence: CASSATMGNEQFF.

The chain links TRBV5-1 to TRBJ2-2; the TRBD2 assignment by TCRdb is unverifiable without DNA. The CDR3 is 17 residues long. The germline V gene encodes CDR1 SGHRS and CDR2 YFSETQ. CDR3 protein: CASSSSSGSEDTGELFF.

The rearrangement joins TRBV27 to TRBJ2-3; TCRdb designates TRBD1, a call that cannot be tested without DNA. This CDR3 comprises 15 residues. Per germline, CDR1 MNHEY and CDR2 SMNVEV (reference sequence). The chain's CDR3 is CASSFGRGWSDTQYF.

The chain employs TRBV5-5 and TRBJ2-1; TCRdb names TRBD1, which stays unverified in the absence of DNA. This CDR3 has 14 residues. Germline CDR1 and CDR2: SGHKS and YYEKEE (reference sequence). The CDR3 spells CASSTGGIIDEQFF.